This TCR beta chain stems from a study of blood T cell repertoires in COVID-19. Germline assignment: CDR1 SGHRS and CDR2 YFSETQ. The CDR3 covers 16 residues. Germline trimming cut 0 bases from V and 2 bases from J; bases unmatched to any gene: 4. The Seattle patients joined while their infection was active and were tracked longitudinally afterward. This clone was detected once. The repertoire was sequenced with immunoSEQ multiplex PCR; TCRdb's copy has only in-frame clones and lacks some. Of 270,000 or so clones in the sample, 86% were seen once. The chain links TRBV5-1 to TRBJ2-7; 11 nucleotides match TRBD2. The specimen sequenced was peripheral blood. The receptor's source is a woman aged 25 to 39 with COVID-19, enrolled during active disease. The DNA for the CDR3 is TGCGCCAGCAGCTTGGACCCGACTAGCGGGGCCTACGAGCAGTACTTC. This encodes CASSLDPTSGAYEQYF.